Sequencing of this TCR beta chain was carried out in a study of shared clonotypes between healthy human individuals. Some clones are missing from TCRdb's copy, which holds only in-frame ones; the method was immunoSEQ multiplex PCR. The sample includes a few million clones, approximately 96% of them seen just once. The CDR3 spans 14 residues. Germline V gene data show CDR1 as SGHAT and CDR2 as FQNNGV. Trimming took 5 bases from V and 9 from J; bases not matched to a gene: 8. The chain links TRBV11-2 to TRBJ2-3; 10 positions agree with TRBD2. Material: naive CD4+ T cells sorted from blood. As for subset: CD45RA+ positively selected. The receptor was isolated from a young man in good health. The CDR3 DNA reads TGTGCCAGCAGCACTAGCGGGGTCTTGGGCACGCAGTATTTT. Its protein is CASSTSGVLGTQYF.